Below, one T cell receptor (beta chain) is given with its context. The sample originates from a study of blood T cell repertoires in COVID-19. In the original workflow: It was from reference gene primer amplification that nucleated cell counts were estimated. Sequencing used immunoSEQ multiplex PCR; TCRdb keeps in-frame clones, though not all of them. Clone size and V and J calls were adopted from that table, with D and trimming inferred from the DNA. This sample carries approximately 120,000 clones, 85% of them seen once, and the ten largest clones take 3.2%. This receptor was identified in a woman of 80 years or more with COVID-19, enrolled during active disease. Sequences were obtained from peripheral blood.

In DNA, the CDR3 is TGCGCCAGCAGCCAAGACGAGGGAGGGGGCACCGGGGAGCTGTTTTTT. This sequence encodes CASSQDEGGGTGELFF. The chain has TRBV4-1 and TRBJ2-2; maybe TRBD2 (7 bases). The V gene's germline CDR1 is MGHRA and CDR2 YSYEKL. The germline V and J ends were trimmed by 0 bases and 4 bases, with 12 bases remaining between them. There are 16 residues in the CDR3.